The TCR beta chain described here comes from a study of T cell clonotyping in hematopoietic cell transplantation (dated by TCRdb to about 2021). About the investigation overall: Recipient samples taken before transplant were obtained following cytoreduction. In the study, more than 120 blood samples were gathered from 30 to 40 consecutive transplant recipients and their related donors. Recruitment of patients ran from late 2015 to early 2017, and follow-up continued until late 2020 or until death. Findings and caveats that apply to the study as a whole: Donor and pretransplant recipient Inverse Simpson Index values predicted broader posttransplant TCR repertoire diversity. Sample size was limited, and cells were not sorted, so CD4 and CD8 repertoire contributions could not be separated. Overlap with donor repertoires was found for only a small fraction of recipient repertoires, with over 95% found to appear de novo at the given depth. Recipient TCR diversity fell after transplant, with pathologically expanded clonotypes rising progressively from day 30 to day 180.

As to this clone: Its target antigen remains unknown. Per-nucleotide qualities are absent, and no much larger clonotype sits a single base away.

With the immunoSEQ assay, which is a bias-controlled multiplex PCR relying on V- and J-specific primers, TCR beta CDR3 regions were amplified from genomic DNA. A proprietary barcode and Illumina adapter sequences were added to the CDR3 amplicons in a second PCR step. CDR3 libraries were sequenced on an Illumina MiSeq instrument. On the study's bioinformatics: Export and quality control were done with immunoSEQ Analyzer 3.0, while downstream analyses used R Bioconductor and Immunarch. Repertoire metrics were calculated using only productive rearrangements within the normalized downsampled data set. In the normalized cohort, a clonotype counted as pathologically expanded if the clonotype was larger than 5 templates. The Inverse Simpson Index was used to measure repertoire diversity. To capture all clonotypes, CMV-specificity analyses were performed on the non-normalized data set. In its TCRdb copy, this immuneACCESS table keeps in-frame sequences only and misses some clones. Where compared with another copy, unresolved V genes explain less than half of these, and the others have no known cause. V and J calls and clone size are copied from that table; D and trimming were computed from the DNA. The sample contains roughly 49,000 clones, just over 85% of them found a single time. The top ten constitute less than 6.5% of the sample.

The CDR3, from cysteine to phenylalanine, totals 13 residues. The read is trimmed to its CDR3 DNA, 39 bases read in frame from base 1. The germline V gene provides CDR1 SQVTM and CDR2 ANQGSEA. A distance of 12 bases separates the germline ends of V and J, which lose 0 bases and 7 bases respectively. The sample's time point label is to be understood as: recipient sample about 28 days before transplant, after cytoreduction. Recipient blood was collected about 28 days before transplant and at days 30, 100 and 180 after transplant. Using Nuclei Lysis Solution, genomic DNA was extracted from unfractionated peripheral blood mononuclear cells that were either fresh or cryopreserved.

Sequences were derived from peripheral blood mononuclear cells, sampled before stem cell transplant. The sequence was obtained from a man aged 60 to 69 with biphenotypic leukemia. Some clones in this sample may be carry-over from other donors' samples. This sequence uses TRBV29-1 and TRBJ1-1; tentative D gene TRBD1, with 5 bases matching. The CDR3 protein is CSVEEGVGDEAFF. The DNA sequence follows: TGCAGCGTTGAAGAAGGGGTCGGCGATGAAGCTTTCTTT.